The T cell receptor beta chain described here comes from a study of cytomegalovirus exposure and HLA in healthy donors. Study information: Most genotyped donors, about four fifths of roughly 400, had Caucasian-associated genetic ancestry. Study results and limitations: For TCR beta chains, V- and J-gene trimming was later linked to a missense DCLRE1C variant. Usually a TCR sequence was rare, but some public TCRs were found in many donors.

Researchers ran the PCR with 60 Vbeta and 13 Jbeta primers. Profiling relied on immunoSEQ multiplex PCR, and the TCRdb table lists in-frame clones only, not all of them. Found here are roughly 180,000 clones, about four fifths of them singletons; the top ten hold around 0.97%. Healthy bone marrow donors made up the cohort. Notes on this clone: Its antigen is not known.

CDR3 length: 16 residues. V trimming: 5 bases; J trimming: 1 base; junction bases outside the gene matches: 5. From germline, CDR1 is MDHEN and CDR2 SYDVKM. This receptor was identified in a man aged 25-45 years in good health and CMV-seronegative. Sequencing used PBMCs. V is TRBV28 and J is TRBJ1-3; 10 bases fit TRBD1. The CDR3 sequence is CASSIRQGASGNTIYF. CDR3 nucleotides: TGTGCCAGCAGTATCAGACAGGGGGCTTCTGGAAACACCATATATTTT.